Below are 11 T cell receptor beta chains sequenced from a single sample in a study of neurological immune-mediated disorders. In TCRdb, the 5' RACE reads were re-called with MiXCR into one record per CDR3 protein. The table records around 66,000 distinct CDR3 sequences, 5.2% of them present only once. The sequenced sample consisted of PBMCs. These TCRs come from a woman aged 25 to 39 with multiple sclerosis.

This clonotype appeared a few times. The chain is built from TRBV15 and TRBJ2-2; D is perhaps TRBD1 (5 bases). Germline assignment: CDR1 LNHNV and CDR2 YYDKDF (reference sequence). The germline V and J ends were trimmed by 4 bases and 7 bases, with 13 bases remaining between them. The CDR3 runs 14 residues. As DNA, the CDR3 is TGTGCCACCAGCATCCAAGGGGCCGACGGGGAGCTGTTTTTT. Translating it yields CATSIQGADGELFF.

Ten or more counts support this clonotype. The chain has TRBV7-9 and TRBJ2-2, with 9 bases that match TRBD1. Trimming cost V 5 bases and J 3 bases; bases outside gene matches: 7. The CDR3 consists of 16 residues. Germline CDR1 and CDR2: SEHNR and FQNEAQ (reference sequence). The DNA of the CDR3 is TGTGCCAGCAGCCCTGGGACAGGGTATCACACCGGGGAGCTGTTTTTT. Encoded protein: CASSPGTGYHTGELFF.

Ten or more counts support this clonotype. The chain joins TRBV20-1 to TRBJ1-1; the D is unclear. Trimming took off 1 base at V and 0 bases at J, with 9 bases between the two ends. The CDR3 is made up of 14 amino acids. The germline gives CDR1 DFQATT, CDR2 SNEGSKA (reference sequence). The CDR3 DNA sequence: TGCAGTGCTAGAGTGAACAGCATGAACACTGAAGCTTTCTTT. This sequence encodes CSARVNSMNTEAFF.

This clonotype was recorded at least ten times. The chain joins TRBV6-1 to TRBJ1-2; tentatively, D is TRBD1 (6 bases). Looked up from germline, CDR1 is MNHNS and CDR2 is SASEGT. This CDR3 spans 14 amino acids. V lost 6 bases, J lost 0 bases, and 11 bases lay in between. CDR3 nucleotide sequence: TGTGCCAGCAGGACAGGCGAAGCTAACTATGGCTACACCTTC. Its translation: CASRTGEANYGYTF.

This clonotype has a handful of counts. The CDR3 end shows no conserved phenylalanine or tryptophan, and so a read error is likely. In nucleotides, the CDR3 is TGCAGCGTCATCCGGGACGGAGGGCACGAGCAGTACATC. It encodes CSVIRDGGHEQYI. The chain uses TRBV29-1 and TRBJ2-7, with D perhaps matching TRBD2 (6 bases). The germline V gene encodes CDR1 SQVTM and CDR2 ANQGSEA. V was cut by 6 bases and J by 5 bases, with 17 bases left in between. This CDR3 is built from 13 residues.

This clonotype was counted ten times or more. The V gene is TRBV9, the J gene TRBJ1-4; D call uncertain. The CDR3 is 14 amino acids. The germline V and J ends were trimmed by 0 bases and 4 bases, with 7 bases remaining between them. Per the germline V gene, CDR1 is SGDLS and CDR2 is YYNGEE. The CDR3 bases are TGTGCCAGCAGCGTAGGGCAGCATAATGAAAAACTGTTTTTT. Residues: CASSVGQHNEKLFF.

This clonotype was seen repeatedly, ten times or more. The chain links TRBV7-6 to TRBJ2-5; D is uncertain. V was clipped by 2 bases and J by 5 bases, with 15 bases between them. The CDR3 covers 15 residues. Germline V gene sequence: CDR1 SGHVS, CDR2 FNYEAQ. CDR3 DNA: TGTGCCAGCAGCTTACGGGTCTCTATGGGGGAGACCCAGTACTTC. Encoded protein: CASSLRVSMGETQYF.

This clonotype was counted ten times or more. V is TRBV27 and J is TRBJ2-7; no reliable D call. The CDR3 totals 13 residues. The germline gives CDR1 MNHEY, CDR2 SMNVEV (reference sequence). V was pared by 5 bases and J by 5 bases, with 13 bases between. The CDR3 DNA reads TGTGCCAGCAGTCCTACCCAGTACCACGAGCAGTACTTC. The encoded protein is CASSPTQYHEQYF.

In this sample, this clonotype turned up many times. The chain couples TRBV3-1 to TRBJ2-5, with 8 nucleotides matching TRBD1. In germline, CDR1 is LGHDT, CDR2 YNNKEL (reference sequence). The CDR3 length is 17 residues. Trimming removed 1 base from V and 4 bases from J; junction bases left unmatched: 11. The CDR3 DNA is TGTGCCAGCAGCCAAGCCCTGGACAGGGCCGGGGGAGAGACCCAGTACTTC. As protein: CASSQALDRAGGETQYF.

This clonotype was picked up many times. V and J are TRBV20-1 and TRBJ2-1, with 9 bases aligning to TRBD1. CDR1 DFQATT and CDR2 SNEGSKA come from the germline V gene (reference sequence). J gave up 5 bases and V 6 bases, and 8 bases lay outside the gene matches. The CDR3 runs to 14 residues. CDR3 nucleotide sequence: TGCAGTGCAAAAACCGGGACAGGGAACAATGAGCAGTTCTTC. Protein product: CSAKTGTGNNEQFF.

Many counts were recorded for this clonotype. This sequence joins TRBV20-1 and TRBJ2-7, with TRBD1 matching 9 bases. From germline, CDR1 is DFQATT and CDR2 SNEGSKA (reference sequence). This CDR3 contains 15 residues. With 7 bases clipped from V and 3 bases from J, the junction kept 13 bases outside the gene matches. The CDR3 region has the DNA TGCAGTGTTGATAGGACAGGGGCGGAGAACTACGAGCAGTACTTC. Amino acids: CSVDRTGAENYEQYF.